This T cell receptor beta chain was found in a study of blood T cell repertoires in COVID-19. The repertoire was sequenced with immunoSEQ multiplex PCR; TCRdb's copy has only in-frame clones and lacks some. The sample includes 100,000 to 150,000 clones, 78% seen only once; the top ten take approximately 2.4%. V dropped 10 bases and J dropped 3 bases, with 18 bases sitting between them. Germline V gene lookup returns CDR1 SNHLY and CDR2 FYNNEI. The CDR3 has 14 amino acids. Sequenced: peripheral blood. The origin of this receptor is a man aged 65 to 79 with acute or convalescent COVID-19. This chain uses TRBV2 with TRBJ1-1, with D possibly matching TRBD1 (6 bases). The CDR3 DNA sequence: TGTGCCATTGTACGGGGGGCTTCGGACACTGAAGCTTTCTTT. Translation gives CAIVRGASDTEAFF.